This entry lists 12 T cell receptor beta chains sequenced from one sample in a study of shared clonotypes between healthy human individuals. Generated by immunoSEQ multiplex PCR, the TCRdb table keeps only in-frame clones and is missing some. This table has 2 million to 2.5 million clones, more than 85% appearing once. What was sequenced was naive CD4+ T cells from PBMCs. Subset defined: CD45RA+ positively selected. The source is a man aged 18 to 35 in good health. Some clones in this sample may be carry-over from other donors' samples.

The sample holds one count of this clone. The chain combines TRBV11-2 with TRBJ1-3; no reliable D call. Germline V gene data show CDR1 as SGHAT and CDR2 as FQNNGV. The V end lost 3 bases, the J end lost 3 bases, and 9 bases lay between the germline ends. There are 14 residues in the CDR3. The CDR3 region has the DNA TGTGCCAGCAGCTTCTCCCTAAATGGAAACACCATATATTTT. This codes for CASSFSLNGNTIYF. The whole variable domain, filled in from reference TRBV11-2 and TRBJ1-3, reads EAGVAQSPRYKIIEKRQSVAFWCNPISGHATLYWYQQILGQGPKLLIQFQNNGVVDDSQLPKDRFSAERLKGVDSTLKIQPAKLEDSAVYLCASSFSLNGNTIYFGEGSWLTVV.

This chain connects TRBV4-1 to TRBJ1-2; tentative D call: TRBD1 (5 bases). This CDR3 has 15 amino acids. Between the trimmed V and J ends, which lost 4 bases and 3 bases, there was a span of 15 bases. Germline V gene lookup returns CDR1 MGHRA and CDR2 YSYEKL. The CDR3 DNA reads TGCGCCAGCAGCCCTCCTGGGGGTGGGGACTATGGCTACACCTTC. Translating gives CASSPPGGGDYGYTF.

The table lists this clone with a count of one. This CDR3 is also generated by other DNA sequences in the sample. The chain uses TRBV5-1 and TRBJ2-6; D is unclear. Trimming took 5 bases from V and 0 from J, leaving 6 bases between them. Looked up from germline, CDR1 is SGHRS and CDR2 is YFSETQ. The CDR3 consists of 14 residues. The CDR3 loop reads CASRSSSGANVLTF. Written as DNA, the CDR3 is TGCGCCAGCAGATCGAGCTCTGGGGCCAACGTCCTGACTTTC.

This chain joins TRBV7-3 and TRBJ2-2; 8 bases match TRBD2. Trimming removed 5 bases from V and 4 bases from J; junction bases left unmatched: 6. CDR1 SGHTA and CDR2 FQGTGA come from the germline V gene. The length of the CDR3 is 15 residues. The CDR3 nucleotides are TGTGCCAGCAGCGGCAGCGGGAGAGCCACCGGGGAGCTGTTTTTT. This gives the protein CASSGSGRATGELFF.

The J gene is TRBJ2-7, the V gene TRBV7-2; D is unclear. V was cut by 5 bases and J by 1 base, with 9 bases left in between. From germline, CDR1 is SGHTA and CDR2 FQGNSA. The CDR3 consists of 13 residues. The CDR3 spells CASSAARSYEQYF. The CDR3 DNA sequence: TGTGCCAGCAGCGCCGCTCGGTCCTACGAGCAGTACTTC.

The chain recombines TRBV27 with TRBJ2-2; D may match TRBD1 or TRBD2 (5 bases each). V shed 5 bases and J shed 4 bases, with 11 bases lying between them. CDR3 length: 14 amino acids. Per germline, CDR1 MNHEY and CDR2 SMNVEV (reference sequence). The CDR3 sequence: CASSLPGTTGELFF. DNA of the CDR3: TGTGCCAGCAGTCTACCCGGGACCACCGGGGAGCTGTTTTTT.

The chain recombines TRBV6-5 with TRBJ1-4, with a tentative D call TRBD1 (5 bases). CDR3 length equals 15 residues. Germline CDR1 is MNHEY and CDR2 is SVGAGI. V lost 5 bases to trimming and J lost 3 bases, with 13 bases between them. CDR3 protein: CASSQTGGSNEKLFF. Written as DNA, the CDR3 is TGTGCCAGCAGTCAAACGGGGGGGTCTAATGAAAAACTGTTTTTT.

The chain has TRBV5-6 and TRBJ2-1; perhaps TRBD2 as D (6 bases). Germline CDR1 is SGHDT and CDR2 is YYEEEE. CDR3 size: 16 residues. The ends were cut back, 5 bases at V and 4 bases at J, with 19 bases in the middle. CDR3 DNA: TGTGCCAGCAGTTTGTTTGGGCGGGAACCTTACAATGAGCAGTTCTTC. Translated: CASSLFGREPYNEQFF.

This chain uses TRBV27 with TRBJ1-2; D remains ambiguous. Germline V gene sequence: CDR1 MNHEY, CDR2 SMNVEV (reference sequence). V lost 3 bases and J 1 base, leaving 21 bases between the germline ends. The CDR3 consists of 18 residues. CDR3 sequence reads: CASSFRSSNTYFNYGYTF. The CDR3 DNA follows: TGTGCCAGCAGTTTTCGGAGTTCGAACACCTATTTTAACTATGGCTACACCTTC.

Turning to this clone: The sample carries other DNA sequences with the same CDR3. The chain links TRBV11-2 to TRBJ2-5, with D unresolved. Germline V gene lookup returns CDR1 SGHAT and CDR2 FQNNGV. There are 11 residues in the CDR3. V shed 0 bases and J shed 4 bases, with 0 bases lying between them. CDR3 amino acids: CASSLEETQYF. DNA for the CDR3: TGTGCCAGCAGCTTAGAAGAGACCCAGTACTTC.

The chain's CDR3 is CASSETSGRAAGELFF. CDR3 nucleotides: TGTGCCAGCAGTGAGACTAGCGGGAGGGCCGCCGGGGAGCTGTTTTTT. The chain recombines TRBV2 with TRBJ2-2; 14 bases are a match to TRBD2. CDR3 size: 16 residues. V dropped 3 bases and J dropped 6; count of bases not matched to a gene: 3. Germline CDR1 SNHLY, CDR2 FYNNEI.

The rearrangement uses TRBV14 and TRBJ2-7; possible D gene TRBD2, 6 bases. The CDR3 totals 15 residues. Germline V gene sequence: CDR1 SGHDN, CDR2 FVKESK. The V and J ends lost 3 bases and 1 base respectively, with 13 bases between them. CDR3 sequence reads: CASSQVGGASYEQYF. The CDR3 DNA is TGTGCCAGCAGCCAGGTTGGAGGGGCATCCTACGAGCAGTACTTC. Complete variable domain (other parts from reference TRBV14 and TRBJ2-7): EAGVTQFPSHSVIEKGQTVTLRCDPISGHDNLYWYRRVMGKEIKFLLHFVKESKQDESGMPNNRFLAERTGGTYSTLKVQPAELEDSGVYFCASSQVGGASYEQYFGPGTRLTVT.